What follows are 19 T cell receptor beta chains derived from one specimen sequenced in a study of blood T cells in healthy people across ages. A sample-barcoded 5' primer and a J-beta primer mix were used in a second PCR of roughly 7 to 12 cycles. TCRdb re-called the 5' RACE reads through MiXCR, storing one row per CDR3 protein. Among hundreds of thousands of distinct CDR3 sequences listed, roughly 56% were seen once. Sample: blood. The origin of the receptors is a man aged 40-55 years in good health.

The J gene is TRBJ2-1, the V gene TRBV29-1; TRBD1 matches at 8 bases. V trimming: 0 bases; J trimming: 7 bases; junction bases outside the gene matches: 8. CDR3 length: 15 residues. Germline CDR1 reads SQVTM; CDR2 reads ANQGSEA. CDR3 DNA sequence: TGCAGCGTTGAAGAATGGAGACAGGGGTGGAATGAGCAGTTCTTC. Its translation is CSVEEWRQGWNEQFF.

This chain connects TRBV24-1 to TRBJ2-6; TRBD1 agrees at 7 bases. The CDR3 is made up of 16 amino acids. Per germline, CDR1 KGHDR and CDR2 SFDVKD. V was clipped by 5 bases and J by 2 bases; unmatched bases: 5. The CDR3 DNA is TGTGCCACCAGTGCAGGGGGAACACCTGGGGCCAACGTCCTGACTTTC. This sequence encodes CATSAGGTPGANVLTF.

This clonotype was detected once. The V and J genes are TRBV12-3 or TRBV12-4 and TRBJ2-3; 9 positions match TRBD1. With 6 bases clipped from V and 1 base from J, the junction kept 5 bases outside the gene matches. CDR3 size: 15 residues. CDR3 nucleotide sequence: TGTGCCAGCAGGAACAGGGGGCGCGGCACAGATACGCAGTATTTT. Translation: CASRNRGRGTDTQYF.

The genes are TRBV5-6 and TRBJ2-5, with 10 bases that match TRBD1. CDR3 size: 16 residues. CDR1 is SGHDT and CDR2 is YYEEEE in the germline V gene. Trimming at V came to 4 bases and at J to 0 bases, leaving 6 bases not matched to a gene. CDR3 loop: CASSPRTGGNQETQYF. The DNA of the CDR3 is TGTGCCAGCAGCCCACGGACAGGGGGGAACCAAGAGACCCAGTACTTC.

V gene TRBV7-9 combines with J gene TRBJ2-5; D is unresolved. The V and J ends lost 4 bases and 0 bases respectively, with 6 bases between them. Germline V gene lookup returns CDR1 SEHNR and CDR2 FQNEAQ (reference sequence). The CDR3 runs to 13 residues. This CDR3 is CASSSENQETQYF. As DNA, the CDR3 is TGTGCCAGCAGCTCGGAAAACCAAGAGACCCAGTACTTC.

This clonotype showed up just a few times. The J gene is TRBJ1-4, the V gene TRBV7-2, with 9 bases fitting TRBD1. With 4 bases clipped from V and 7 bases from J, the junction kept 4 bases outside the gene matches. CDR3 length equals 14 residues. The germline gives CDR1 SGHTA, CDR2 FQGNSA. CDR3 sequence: CASSSDRGSEKLFF. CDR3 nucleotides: TGTGCCAGCAGCTCCGACAGGGGGAGTGAAAAACTGTTTTTT.

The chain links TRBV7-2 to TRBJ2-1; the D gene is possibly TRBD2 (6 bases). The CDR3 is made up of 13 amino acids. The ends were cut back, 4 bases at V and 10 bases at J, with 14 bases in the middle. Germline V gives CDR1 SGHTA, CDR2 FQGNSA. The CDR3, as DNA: TGTGCCAGCAGCTCGGGGGTCGGGAAGGAGCAGTTCTTC. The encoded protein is CASSSGVGKEQFF. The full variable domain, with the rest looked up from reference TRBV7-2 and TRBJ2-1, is GAGVSQSPSNKVTEKGKDVELRCDPISGHTALYWYRQSLGQGLEFLIYFQGNSAPDKSGLPSDRFSAERTGGSVSTLTIQRTQQEDSAVYLCASSSGVGKEQFFGPGTRLTVL.

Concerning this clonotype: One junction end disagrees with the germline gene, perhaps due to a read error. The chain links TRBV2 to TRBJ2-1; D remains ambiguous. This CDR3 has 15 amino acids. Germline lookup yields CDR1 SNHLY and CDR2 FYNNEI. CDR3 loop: CASSIGASSYNGQFF. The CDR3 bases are TGTGCCAGCAGTATCGGCGCAAGCTCCTACAATGGGCAGTTCTTC.

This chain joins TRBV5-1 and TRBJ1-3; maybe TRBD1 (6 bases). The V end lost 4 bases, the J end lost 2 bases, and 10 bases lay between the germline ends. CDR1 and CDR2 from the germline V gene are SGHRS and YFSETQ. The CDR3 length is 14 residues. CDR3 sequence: CASSPGAPGNTIYF. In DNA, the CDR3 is TGCGCCAGCAGCCCGGGGGCGCCTGGAAACACCATATATTTT. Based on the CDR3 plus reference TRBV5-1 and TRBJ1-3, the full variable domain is KAGVTQTPRYLIKTRGQQVTLSCSPISGHRSVSWYQQTPGQGLQFLFEYFSETQRNKGNFPGRFSGRQFSNSRSEMNVSTLELGDSALYLCASSPGAPGNTIYFGEGSWLTVV.

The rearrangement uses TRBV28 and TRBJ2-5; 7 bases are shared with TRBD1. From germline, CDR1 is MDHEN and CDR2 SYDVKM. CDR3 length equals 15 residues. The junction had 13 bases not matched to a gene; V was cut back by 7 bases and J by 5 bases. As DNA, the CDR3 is TGTGCCAGCATCCCCGGACAGGCCCGACGGGAGACCCAGTACTTC. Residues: CASIPGQARRETQYF.

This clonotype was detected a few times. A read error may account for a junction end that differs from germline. The CDR3 nucleotides are TGCAGCGTTCAAGACCAGGGCAGAGAGCAGTTCTTC. This sequence encodes CSVQDQGREQFF. The chain uses TRBV29-1 and TRBJ2-1; tentative D call: TRBD1 (5 bases). Germline CDR1 SQVTM, CDR2 ANQGSEA. The CDR3 spans 12 residues.

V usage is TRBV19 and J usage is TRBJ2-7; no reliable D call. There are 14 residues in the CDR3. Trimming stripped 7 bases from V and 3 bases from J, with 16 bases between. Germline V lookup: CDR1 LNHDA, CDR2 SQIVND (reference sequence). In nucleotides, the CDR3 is TGTGCCAGTATCCAATGGACGGTTCGCTACGAGCAGTACTTC. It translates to CASIQWTVRYEQYF.

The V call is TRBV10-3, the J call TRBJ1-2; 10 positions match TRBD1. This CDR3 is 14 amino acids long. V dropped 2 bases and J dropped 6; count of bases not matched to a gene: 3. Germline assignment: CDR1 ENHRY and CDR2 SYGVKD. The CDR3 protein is CAISEGGTGDGYTF. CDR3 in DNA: TGTGCCATCAGTGAGGGAGGGACAGGGGATGGCTACACCTTC.

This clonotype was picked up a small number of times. The CDR3 DNA reads as TGTGCCAGCTCACCAGCAGAAAACATTCAGTACTTC. Protein product: CASSPAENIQYF. The chain carries TRBV18 and TRBJ2-4, with D hard to call. V gave up 2 bases and J gave up 5 bases, with 4 bases separating them. Germline values: CDR1 KGHSH, CDR2 LQKENI. The CDR3 is 12 amino acids. Complete variable domain (other parts from reference TRBV18 and TRBJ2-4): NAGVMQNPRHLVRRRGQEARLRCSPMKGHSHVYWYRQLPEEGLKFMVYLQKENIIDESGMPKERFSAEFPKEGPSILRIQQVVRGDSAAYFCASSPAENIQYFGAGTRLSVL.

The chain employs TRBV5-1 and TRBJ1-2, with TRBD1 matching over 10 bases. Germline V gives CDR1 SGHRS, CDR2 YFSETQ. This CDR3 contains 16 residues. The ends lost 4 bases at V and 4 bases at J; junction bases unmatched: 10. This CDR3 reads CASSMDRGSQGYGYTF. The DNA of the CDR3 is TGCGCCAGCAGCATGGACAGGGGGAGTCAAGGCTATGGCTACACCTTC.

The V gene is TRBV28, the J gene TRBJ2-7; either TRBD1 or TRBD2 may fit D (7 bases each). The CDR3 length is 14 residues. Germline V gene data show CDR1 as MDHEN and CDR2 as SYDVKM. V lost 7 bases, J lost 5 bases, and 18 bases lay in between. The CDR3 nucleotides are TGTGCCAGCATTCAGGGGGGGCAGGGGAACGAGCAGTACTTC. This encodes CASIQGGQGNEQYF.

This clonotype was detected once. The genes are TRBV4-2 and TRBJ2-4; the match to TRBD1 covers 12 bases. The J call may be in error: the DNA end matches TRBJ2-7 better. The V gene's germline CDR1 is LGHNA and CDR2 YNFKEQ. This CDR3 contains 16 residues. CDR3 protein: CASSQGQGAPSYEQYF. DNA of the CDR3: TGTGCCAGCAGCCAGGGACAGGGGGCGCCGTCCTACGAGCAGTACTTC.

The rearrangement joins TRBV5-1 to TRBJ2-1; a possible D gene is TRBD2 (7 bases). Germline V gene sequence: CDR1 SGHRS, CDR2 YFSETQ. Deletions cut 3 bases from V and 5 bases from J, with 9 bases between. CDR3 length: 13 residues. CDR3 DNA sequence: TGCGCCAGCAGCTCGGGGGGCCACAATGAGCAGTTCTTC. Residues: CASSSGGHNEQFF.

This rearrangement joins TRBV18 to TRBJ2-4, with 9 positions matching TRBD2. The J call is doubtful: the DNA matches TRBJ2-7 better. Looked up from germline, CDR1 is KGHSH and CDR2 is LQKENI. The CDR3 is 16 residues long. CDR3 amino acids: CASSPPAGGRAYEQYF. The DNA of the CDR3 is TGTGCCAGCTCACCACCAGCGGGAGGACGTGCCTACGAGCAGTACTTC.